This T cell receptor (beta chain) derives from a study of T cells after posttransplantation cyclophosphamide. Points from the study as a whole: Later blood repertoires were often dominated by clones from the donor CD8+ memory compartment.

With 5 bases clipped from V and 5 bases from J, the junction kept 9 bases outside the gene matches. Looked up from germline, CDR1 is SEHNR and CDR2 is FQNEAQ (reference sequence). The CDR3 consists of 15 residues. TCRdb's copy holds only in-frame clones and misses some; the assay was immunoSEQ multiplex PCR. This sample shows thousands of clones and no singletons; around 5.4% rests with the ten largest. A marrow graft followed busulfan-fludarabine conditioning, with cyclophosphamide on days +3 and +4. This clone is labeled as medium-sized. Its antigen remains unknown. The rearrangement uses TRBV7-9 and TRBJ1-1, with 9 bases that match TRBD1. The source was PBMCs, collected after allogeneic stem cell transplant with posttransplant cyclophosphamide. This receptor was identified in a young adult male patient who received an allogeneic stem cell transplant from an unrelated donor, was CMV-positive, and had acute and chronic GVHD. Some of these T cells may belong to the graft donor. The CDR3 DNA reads TGTGCCAGCAGCCAAACTAACAGGGGGCGGACTGAAGCTTTCTTT. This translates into CASSQTNRGRTEAFF.